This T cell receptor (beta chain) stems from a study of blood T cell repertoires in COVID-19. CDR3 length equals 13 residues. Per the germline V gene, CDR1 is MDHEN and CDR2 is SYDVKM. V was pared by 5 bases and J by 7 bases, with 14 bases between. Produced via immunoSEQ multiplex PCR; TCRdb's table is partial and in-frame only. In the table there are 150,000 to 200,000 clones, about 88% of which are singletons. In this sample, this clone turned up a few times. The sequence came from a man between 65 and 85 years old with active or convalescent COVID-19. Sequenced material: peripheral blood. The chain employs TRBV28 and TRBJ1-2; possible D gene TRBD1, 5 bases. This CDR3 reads CASSPPVGVGYTF. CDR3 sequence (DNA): TGTGCCAGCAGTCCCCCAGTAGGGGTTGGCTACACCTTC.